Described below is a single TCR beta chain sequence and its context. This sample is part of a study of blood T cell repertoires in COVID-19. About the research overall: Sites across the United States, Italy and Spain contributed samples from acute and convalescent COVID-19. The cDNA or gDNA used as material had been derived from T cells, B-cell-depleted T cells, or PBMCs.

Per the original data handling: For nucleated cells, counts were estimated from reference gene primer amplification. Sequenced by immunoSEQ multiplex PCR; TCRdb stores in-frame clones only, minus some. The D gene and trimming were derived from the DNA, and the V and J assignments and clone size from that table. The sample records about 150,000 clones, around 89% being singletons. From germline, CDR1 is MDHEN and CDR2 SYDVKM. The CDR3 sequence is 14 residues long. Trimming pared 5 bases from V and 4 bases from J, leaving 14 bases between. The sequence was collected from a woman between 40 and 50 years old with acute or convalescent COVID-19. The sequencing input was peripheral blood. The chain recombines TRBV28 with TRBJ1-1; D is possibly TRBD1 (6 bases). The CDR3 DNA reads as TGTGCCAGCAGTAAAAGGGGGGGGGCCACTGAAGCTTTCTTT. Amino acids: CASSKRGGATEAFF. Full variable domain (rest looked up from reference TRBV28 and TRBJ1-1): DVKVTQSSRYLVKRTGEKVFLECVQDMDHENMFWYRQDPGLGLRLIYFSYDVKMKEKGDIPEGYSVSREKKERFSLILESASTNQTSMYLCASSKRGGATEAFFGQGTRLTVV.